Each of the 9 T cell receptor beta chains below was sequenced from the same sample in a study of blood T cell repertoires in COVID-19. TCRdb's copy holds only in-frame clones and misses some; the assay was immunoSEQ multiplex PCR. The data show 200,000 to 250,000 clones, with approximately 83% seen just once and roughly 7.4% held by the top ten. Sequencing was performed on peripheral blood. The receptors were gathered from a woman aged 45-65 years with acute or convalescent COVID-19.

The rearrangement links TRBV6-2 or TRBV6-3 to TRBJ2-2, with D perhaps TRBD1 (5 bases). The CDR3 has 14 amino acids. The ends were cut back, 5 bases at V and 5 bases at J, with 12 bases in the middle. Per germline, CDR1 MNHEY and CDR2 SVGEGT. CDR3 sequence: CASSNRPGTGELFF. The CDR3 coding sequence is TGTGCCAGCAGTAACCGACCAGGGACCGGGGAGCTGTTTTTT.

The V gene is TRBV7-9, the J gene TRBJ2-1; perhaps TRBD2 as D (6 bases). There are 15 residues in the CDR3. The V gene lost 4 bases and the J gene lost 0 bases, with 10 bases spanning the gap. The germline gives CDR1 SEHNR, CDR2 FQNEAQ (reference sequence). CDR3 protein: CASSSPRDSYNEQFF. The CDR3 DNA reads TGTGCCAGCAGCTCTCCGCGGGACTCCTACAATGAGCAGTTCTTC.

This chain connects TRBV4-1 to TRBJ2-1; D unclear. V lost 0 bases, J lost 12 bases, and 9 bases lay in between. CDR3 size: 12 residues. Germline V gene lookup returns CDR1 MGHRA and CDR2 YSYEKL. CDR3 region: CASSQDLVGQFF. The CDR3 DNA reads TGCGCCAGCAGCCAAGATTTAGTCGGGCAGTTCTTC.

The chain has TRBV10-1 and TRBJ1-5, with D uncertain. V lost 3 bases and J 7 bases, leaving 10 bases between the germline ends. The CDR3 extends over 13 amino acids. Germline V gives CDR1 WNHNN, CDR2 SYGVQD (reference sequence). The chain's CDR3 is CASSDSTGQPQHF. DNA of the CDR3: TGCGCCAGCAGTGATTCGACCGGGCAGCCCCAGCATTTT.

The rearrangement links TRBV19 to TRBJ1-5, with TRBD1 matching over 10 bases. Per germline, CDR1 LNHDA and CDR2 SQIVND (reference sequence). V gave up 7 bases and J gave up 5 bases; unmatched junction bases: 8. The CDR3 is made up of 15 amino acids. The CDR3 DNA follows: TGTGCCAGTACCAAGGGACAGGGGCATGATCAGCCCCAGCATTTT. Translation gives CASTKGQGHDQPQHF.

The chain joins TRBV28 to TRBJ2-7; 8 bases are shared with TRBD1. The CDR3 has 14 amino acids. The V gene's germline CDR1 is MDHEN and CDR2 SYDVKM. The ends lost 8 bases at V and 6 bases at J; junction bases unmatched: 12. The CDR3 DNA sequence: TGTGCCAGCTTAAGGACAGGGTACCGAGGCGAGCAGTACTTC. It is translated as CASLRTGYRGEQYF. The full variable domain, its missing parts supplied by reference TRBV28 and TRBJ2-7, is DVKVTQSSRYLVKRTGEKVFLECVQDMDHENMFWYRQDPGLGLRLIYFSYDVKMKEKGDIPEGYSVSREKKERFSLILESASTNQTSMYLCASLRTGYRGEQYFGPGTRLTVT.

This chain joins TRBV21-1 and TRBJ2-7; the D call in the table, TRBD1, was not verified against the DNA. TRBV21-1 is deemed a pseudogene. CDR3 length: 16 residues. CDR3 protein: CASSKRAPGQGREQYF. The CDR3 DNA reads TGTGCCAGCAGCAAAAGGGCCCCGGGACAGGGTCGCGAGCAGTACTTC.

This sequence joins TRBV5-4 and TRBJ1-2, with D hard to call. The CDR3 has 14 amino acids. Germline V gene sequence: CDR1 SGHNT, CDR2 YYREEE (reference sequence). The germline V and J ends were trimmed by 1 base and 0 bases, with 7 bases remaining between them. Here the CDR3 reads CASSLLGANYGYTF. In DNA, the CDR3 is TGTGCCAGCAGCTTGCTCGGAGCTAACTATGGCTACACCTTC.

The chain joins TRBV3-1 (or the pseudogene TRBV3-2) to TRBJ2-1; tentative D call: TRBD2 (5 bases). Per the germline V gene, CDR1 is LGHDT and CDR2 is YNNKEL (reference sequence). Trimming took off 8 bases at V and 0 bases at J, with 5 bases between the two ends. The CDR3 has 12 residues. The CDR3 spells CASRDSYNEQFF. The CDR3 region has the DNA TGTGCCAGCCGGGACTCCTACAATGAGCAGTTCTTC.